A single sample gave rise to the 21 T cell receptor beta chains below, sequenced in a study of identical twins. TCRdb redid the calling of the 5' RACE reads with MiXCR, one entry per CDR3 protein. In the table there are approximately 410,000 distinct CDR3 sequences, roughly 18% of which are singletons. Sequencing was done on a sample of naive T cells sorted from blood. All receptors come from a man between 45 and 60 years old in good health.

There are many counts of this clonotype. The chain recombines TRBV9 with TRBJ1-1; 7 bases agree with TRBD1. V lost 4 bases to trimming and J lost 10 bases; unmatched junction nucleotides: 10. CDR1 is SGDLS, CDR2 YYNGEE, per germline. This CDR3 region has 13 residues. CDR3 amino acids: CASSRGTEYRAFF. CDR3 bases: TGTGCCAGCAGCAGAGGGACAGAGTATCGAGCTTTCTTT.

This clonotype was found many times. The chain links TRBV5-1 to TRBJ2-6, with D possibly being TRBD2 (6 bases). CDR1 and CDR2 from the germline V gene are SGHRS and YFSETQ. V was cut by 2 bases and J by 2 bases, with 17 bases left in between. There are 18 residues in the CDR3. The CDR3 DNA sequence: TGCGCCAGCAGCTTCCAAGCGGGCGCGACGACTGGGGCCAACGTCCTGACTTTC. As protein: CASSFQAGATTGANVLTF.

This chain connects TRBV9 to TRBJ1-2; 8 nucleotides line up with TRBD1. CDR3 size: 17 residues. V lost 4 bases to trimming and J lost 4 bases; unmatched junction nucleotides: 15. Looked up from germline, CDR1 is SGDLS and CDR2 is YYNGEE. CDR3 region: CASSLRRSGTGFYGYTF. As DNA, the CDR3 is TGTGCCAGCAGCTTACGTCGATCCGGGACAGGCTTCTATGGCTACACCTTC.

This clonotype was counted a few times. The CDR3, as DNA: TGTGCCACCAGTGACCTGGACAGGGCCCATGGCTACACCTTC. Encoded protein: CATSDLDRAHGYTF. This chain joins TRBV24-1 and TRBJ1-2; 8 bases are a match to TRBD1. Germline lookup yields CDR1 KGHDR and CDR2 SFDVKD. The J segment lost 6 bases and the V segment lost 4 bases, leaving 6 bases of the junction unmatched. The CDR3 totals 14 residues.

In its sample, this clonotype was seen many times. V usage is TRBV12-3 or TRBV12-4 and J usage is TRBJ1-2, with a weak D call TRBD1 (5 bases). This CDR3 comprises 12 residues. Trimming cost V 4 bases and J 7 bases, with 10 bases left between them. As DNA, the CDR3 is TGTGCCAGCAGTTCACAGGTTATTGGCTACACCTTC. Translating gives CASSSQVIGYTF.

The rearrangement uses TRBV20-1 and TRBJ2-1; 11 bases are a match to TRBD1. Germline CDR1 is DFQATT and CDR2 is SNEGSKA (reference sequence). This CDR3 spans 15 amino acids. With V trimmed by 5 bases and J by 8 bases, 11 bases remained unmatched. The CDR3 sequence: CSALRGQGAGHEQFF. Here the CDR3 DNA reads TGCAGTGCTCTCAGAGGACAGGGGGCAGGTCATGAGCAGTTCTTC.

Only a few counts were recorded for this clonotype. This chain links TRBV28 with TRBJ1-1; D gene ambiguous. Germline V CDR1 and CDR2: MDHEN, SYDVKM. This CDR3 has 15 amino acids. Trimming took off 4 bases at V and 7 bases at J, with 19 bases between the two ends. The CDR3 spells CASSSSYSYRDEAFF. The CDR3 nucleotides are TGTGCCAGCAGTTCCTCCTATTCATACCGGGATGAAGCTTTCTTT.

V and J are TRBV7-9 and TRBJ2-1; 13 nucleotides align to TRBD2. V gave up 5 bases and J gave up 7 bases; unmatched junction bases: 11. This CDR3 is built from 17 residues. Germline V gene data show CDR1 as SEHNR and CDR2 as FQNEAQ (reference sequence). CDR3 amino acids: CASSARPGLAGWNEQFF. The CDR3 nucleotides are TGTGCCAGCAGCGCGCGCCCGGGACTAGCGGGGTGGAATGAGCAGTTCTTC.

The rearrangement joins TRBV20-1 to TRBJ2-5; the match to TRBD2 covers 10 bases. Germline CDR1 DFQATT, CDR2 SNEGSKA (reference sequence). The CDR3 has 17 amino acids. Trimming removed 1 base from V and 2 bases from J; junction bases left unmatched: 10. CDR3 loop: CSARGASGGLTQETQYF. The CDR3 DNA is TGCAGTGCTAGAGGTGCTAGCGGGGGTCTAACGCAAGAGACCCAGTACTTC.

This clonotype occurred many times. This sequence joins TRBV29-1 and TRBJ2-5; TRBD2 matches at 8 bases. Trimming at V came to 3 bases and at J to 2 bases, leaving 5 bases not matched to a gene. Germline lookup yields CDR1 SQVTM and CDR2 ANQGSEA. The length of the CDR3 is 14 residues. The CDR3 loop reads CSVEERGRQETQYF. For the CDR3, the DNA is TGCAGCGTTGAGGAGCGGGGGCGGCAAGAGACCCAGTACTTC.

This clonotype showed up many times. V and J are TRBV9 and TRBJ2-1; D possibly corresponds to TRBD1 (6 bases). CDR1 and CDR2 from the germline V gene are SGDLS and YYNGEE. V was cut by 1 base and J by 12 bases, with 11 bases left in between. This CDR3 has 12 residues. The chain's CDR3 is CASSVTQGAQFF. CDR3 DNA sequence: TGTGCCAGCAGCGTAACACAGGGTGCGCAGTTCTTC.

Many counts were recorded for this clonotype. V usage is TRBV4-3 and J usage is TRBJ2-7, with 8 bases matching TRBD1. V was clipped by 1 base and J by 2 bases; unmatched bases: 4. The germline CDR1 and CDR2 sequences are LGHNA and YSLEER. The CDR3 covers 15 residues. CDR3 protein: CASSQGTGKTYEQYF. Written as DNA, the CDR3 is TGCGCCAGCAGCCAAGGGACAGGGAAAACCTACGAGCAGTACTTC.

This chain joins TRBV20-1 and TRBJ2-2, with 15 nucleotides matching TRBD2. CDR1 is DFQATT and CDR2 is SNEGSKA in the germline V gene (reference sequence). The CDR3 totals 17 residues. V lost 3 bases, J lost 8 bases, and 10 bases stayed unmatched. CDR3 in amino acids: CSASGGLAGGHGGELFF. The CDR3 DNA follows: TGCAGTGCTAGTGGGGGACTAGCGGGGGGCCATGGAGGGGAGCTGTTTTTT.

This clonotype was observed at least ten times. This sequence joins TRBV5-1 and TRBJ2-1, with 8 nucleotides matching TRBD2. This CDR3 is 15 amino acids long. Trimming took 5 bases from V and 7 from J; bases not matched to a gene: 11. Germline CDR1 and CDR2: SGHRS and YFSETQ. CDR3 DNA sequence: TGCGCCAGCAGAAGCTCGGGGGGGCTTGAAAATGAGCAGTTCTTC. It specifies CASRSSGGLENEQFF.

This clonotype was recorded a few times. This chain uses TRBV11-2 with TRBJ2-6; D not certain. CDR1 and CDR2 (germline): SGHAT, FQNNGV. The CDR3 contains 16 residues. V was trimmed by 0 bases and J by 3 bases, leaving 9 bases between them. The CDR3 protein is CASSLDPWVGANVLTF. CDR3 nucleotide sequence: TGTGCCAGCAGCTTAGATCCATGGGTTGGGGCCAACGTCCTGACTTTC.

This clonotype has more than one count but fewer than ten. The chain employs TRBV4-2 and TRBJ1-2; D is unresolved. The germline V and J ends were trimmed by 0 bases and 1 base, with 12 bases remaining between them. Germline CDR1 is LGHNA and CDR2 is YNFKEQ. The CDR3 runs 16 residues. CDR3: CASSQELKVRNYGYTF. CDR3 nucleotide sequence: TGTGCCAGCAGCCAAGAATTAAAGGTCCGTAACTATGGCTACACCTTC.

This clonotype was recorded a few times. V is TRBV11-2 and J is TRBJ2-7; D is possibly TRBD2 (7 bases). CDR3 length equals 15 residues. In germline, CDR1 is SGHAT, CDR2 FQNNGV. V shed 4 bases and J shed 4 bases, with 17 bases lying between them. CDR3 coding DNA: TGTGCCAGCAGCTCCGAGAAGGGGGGGTTTTACGAGCAGTACTTC. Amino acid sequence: CASSSEKGGFYEQYF.

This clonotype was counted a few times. The CDR3 loop reads CASSLVASGTGRLDEQYF. The CDR3 region has the DNA TGTGCCAGCAGCTTAGTCGCATCCGGGACAGGGAGATTGGACGAGCAGTACTTC. V and J are TRBV11-1 and TRBJ2-7, with TRBD1 matching 9 bases. Germline V gene sequence: CDR1 SGHAT, CDR2 FQDESV (reference sequence). The CDR3 loop spans 18 amino acids. V shed 1 base, J shed 5 bases, and the junction held 15 bases outside the gene matches.

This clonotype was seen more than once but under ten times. CDR3 in DNA: TGTGCCAGCAGTTCGGGGGCCCACTATGGCTACACCTTC. Residues: CASSSGAHYGYTF. The chain has TRBV9 and TRBJ1-2; tentatively, D is TRBD1 (6 bases). V shed 5 bases and J shed 3 bases, with 11 bases lying between them. Germline CDR1 reads SGDLS; CDR2 reads YYNGEE. The length of the CDR3 is 13 residues.

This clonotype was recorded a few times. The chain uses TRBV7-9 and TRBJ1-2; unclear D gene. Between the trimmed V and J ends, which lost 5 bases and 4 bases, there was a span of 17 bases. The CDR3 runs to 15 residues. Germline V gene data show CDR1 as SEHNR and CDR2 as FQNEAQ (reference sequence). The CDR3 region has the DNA TGTGCCAGCAGCATGTCTAGCCCAGTCGTCTATGGCTACACCTTC. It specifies CASSMSSPVVYGYTF.

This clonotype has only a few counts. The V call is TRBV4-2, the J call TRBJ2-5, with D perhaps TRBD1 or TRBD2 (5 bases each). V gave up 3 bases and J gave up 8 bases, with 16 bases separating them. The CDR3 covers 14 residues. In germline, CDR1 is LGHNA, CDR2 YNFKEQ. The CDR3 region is CASSQGTGLATQYF. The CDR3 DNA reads TGTGCCAGCAGCCAGGGGACGGGGCTGGCCACCCAGTACTTC.